A single sample gave rise to the 27 T cell receptor beta chains below, sequenced in a study of shared clonotypes between healthy human individuals. Profiled with immunoSEQ multiplex PCR; TCRdb holds only in-frame clones, not every one. The sample lists around 2.5 million clones; approximately 94% were seen once. What was sequenced was naive CD4+ T cells from PBMCs. The sample's subset: CD45RA+ positively selected. The receptor source for this set is a man aged 18 to 29 in good health. Some clones in this sample may be carry-over from other donors' samples.

The rearrangement uses TRBV14 and TRBJ2-7; D is undetermined. Germline CDR1 and CDR2: SGHDN and FVKESK. Trimming stripped 2 bases from V and 3 bases from J, with 5 bases between. This CDR3 contains 12 residues. This CDR3 is CASSQHVYEQYF. CDR3 bases: TGTGCCAGCAGCCAACATGTCTACGAGCAGTACTTC.

The genes are TRBV2 and TRBJ2-2, with 10 bases lining up with TRBD1. Germline CDR1 and CDR2: SNHLY and FYNNEI. CDR3 size: 16 residues. The ends lost 5 bases at V and 4 bases at J; junction bases unmatched: 7. The CDR3 loop reads CASSRRRTGGTGELFF. Here the CDR3 DNA reads TGTGCCAGCAGTAGGAGGAGGACAGGGGGCACCGGGGAGCTGTTTTTT.

Details on this clone: Different DNA sequences within this sample yield the same CDR3. V gene TRBV5-1 combines with J gene TRBJ2-3; TRBD2 aligns across 11 bases. V trimming: 0 bases; J trimming: 5 bases; junction bases outside the gene matches: 2. This CDR3 comprises 15 residues. Germline CDR1 is SGHRS and CDR2 is YFSETQ. For the CDR3, the DNA is TGCGCCAGCAGCTTGGTTCTAGCGGGAGGAGATACGCAGTATTTT. This codes for CASSLVLAGGDTQYF. Full variable domain (outside the CDR3, taken from reference TRBV5-1 and TRBJ2-3): KAGVTQTPRYLIKTRGQQVTLSCSPISGHRSVSWYQQTPGQGLQFLFEYFSETQRNKGNFPGRFSGRQFSNSRSEMNVSTLELGDSALYLCASSLVLAGGDTQYFGPGTRLTVL.

This rearrangement joins TRBV15 to TRBJ1-3, with TRBD1 as a possible D gene (6 bases). In germline, CDR1 is LNHNV, CDR2 YYDKDF (reference sequence). V shed 0 bases and J shed 2 bases, with 8 bases lying between them. CDR3 length: 15 amino acids. The CDR3 DNA reads as TGTGCCACCAGCAGAGATCGGACAGCTGGAAACACCATATATTTT. Translated, it gives CATSRDRTAGNTIYF. The full variable domain, completed using reference TRBV15 and TRBJ1-3, is DAMVIQNPRYQVTQFGKPVTLSCSQTLNHNVMYWYQQKSSQAPKLLFHYYDKDFNNEADTPDNFQSRRPNTSFCFLDIRSPGLGDTAMYLCATSRDRTAGNTIYFGEGSWLTVV.

The chain combines TRBV5-1 with TRBJ2-7, with D perhaps being TRBD1 or TRBD2 (7 bases each). The germline CDR1 and CDR2 sequences are SGHRS and YFSETQ. Between the trimmed V and J ends, which lost 0 bases and 2 bases, there was a span of 15 bases. The CDR3 runs to 16 residues. CDR3 amino acids: CASSLAKTGTTYEQYF. Written as DNA, the CDR3 is TGCGCCAGCAGCTTGGCGAAGACAGGGACTACCTACGAGCAGTACTTC.

The V and J genes are TRBV7-3 and TRBJ2-4, with D possibly TRBD2 on 5 matching bases. Germline lookup yields CDR1 SGHTA and CDR2 FQGTGA. The CDR3 consists of 14 residues. The CDR3 reads CAARANLAKNIQYF. Written as DNA, the CDR3 is TGTGCGGCGCGGGCGAATCTAGCCAAAAACATTCAGTACTTC. Full variable domain (rest looked up from reference TRBV7-3 and TRBJ2-4): GAGVSQTPSNKVTEKGKYVELRCDPISGHTALYWYRQSLGQGPEFLIYFQGTGAADDSGLPNDRFFAVRPEGSVSTLKIQRTERGDSAVYLCAARANLAKNIQYFGAGTRLSVL.

V usage is TRBV4-2 and J usage is TRBJ2-1; TRBD2 matches at 9 bases. This CDR3 is built from 16 residues. The ends lost 4 bases at V and 3 bases at J; junction bases unmatched: 7. In germline, CDR1 is LGHNA, CDR2 YNFKEQ. The CDR3 here is CASSPRIAGDYNEQFF. The CDR3 nucleotides read TGTGCCAGCAGCCCAAGAATAGCGGGAGACTACAATGAGCAGTTCTTC.

The chain links TRBV11-2 to TRBJ2-7, with 8 positions matching TRBD2. V was clipped by 2 bases and J by 0 bases; unmatched bases: 3. The CDR3 loop spans 15 amino acids. The germline V gene encodes CDR1 SGHAT and CDR2 FQNNGV. CDR3 DNA sequence: TGTGCCAGCAGCTTATTGGGGACTAGCTCCTACGAGCAGTACTTC. As protein: CASSLLGTSSYEQYF.

The CDR3 loop reads CASNLRTGLNQPQHF. Here the CDR3 DNA reads TGTGCCAGCAACCTGCGGACAGGGCTCAATCAGCCCCAGCATTTT. The rearrangement uses TRBV5-6 and TRBJ1-5; 8 nucleotides match TRBD1. The length of the CDR3 is 15 residues. Germline V gives CDR1 SGHDT, CDR2 YYEEEE. The V and J ends lost 6 bases and 3 bases, in that order; junction bases with no gene match: 8.

This clone was seen only once. This chain's CDR3 is CAISPSYNSPLHF. Here the CDR3 DNA reads TGTGCCATCAGTCCGTCCTATAATTCACCCCTCCACTTT. The V gene is TRBV10-3, the J gene TRBJ1-6, with D uncertain. Between the trimmed V and J ends, which lost 5 bases and 1 base, there was a span of 3 bases. CDR3 length equals 13 residues. Germline CDR1 ENHRY, CDR2 SYGVKD.

This chain uses TRBV30 with TRBJ2-3; D is perhaps TRBD1 (6 bases). This CDR3 region has 15 residues. Looked up from germline, CDR1 is GTSNPN and CDR2 is SVGIG (reference sequence). V lost 1 base, J lost 1 base, and 12 bases lay in between. The CDR3: CAWSDRDPRTDTQYF. The CDR3 DNA reads as TGTGCCTGGAGTGACAGGGACCCCCGCACAGATACGCAGTATTTT.

The CDR3 DNA reads TGCGCCAGCGGGGACATTCCAAGTAAGGGAAAACTGTTTTTT. It is translated as CASGDIPSKGKLFF. This sequence joins TRBV5-1 and TRBJ1-4; D might be TRBD1 (6 bases). CDR1 and CDR2 from the germline V gene are SGHRS and YFSETQ. The CDR3 extends over 14 amino acids. The ends were cut back, 7 bases at V and 10 bases at J, with 20 bases in the middle. The full variable domain, in which reference TRBV5-1 and TRBJ1-4 provide the parts outside the CDR3, is KAGVTQTPRYLIKTRGQQVTLSCSPISGHRSVSWYQQTPGQGLQFLFEYFSETQRNKGNFPGRFSGRQFSNSRSEMNVSTLELGDSALYLCASGDIPSKGKLFFGSGTQLSVL.

The rearrangement links TRBV28 to TRBJ2-7; 13 nucleotides match TRBD2. The CDR3 totals 17 residues. CDR1 MDHEN and CDR2 SYDVKM come from the germline V gene. V lost 3 bases, J lost 1 base, and 6 bases stayed unmatched. As DNA, the CDR3 is TGTGCCAGCAGTTTGTTGGGACTAGCGGGACTTTCCTACGAGCAGTACTTC. Encoded protein: CASSLLGLAGLSYEQYF. Based on the CDR3 plus reference TRBV28 and TRBJ2-7, the full variable domain is DVKVTQSSRYLVKRTGEKVFLECVQDMDHENMFWYRQDPGLGLRLIYFSYDVKMKEKGDIPEGYSVSREKKERFSLILESASTNQTSMYLCASSLLGLAGLSYEQYFGPGTRLTVT.

The chain joins TRBV30 to TRBJ2-3, with 10 positions matching TRBD1. V shed 5 bases, J shed 2 bases, and the junction held 7 bases outside the gene matches. This CDR3 region has 15 residues. CDR1 and CDR2 from the germline V gene are GTSNPN and SVGIG (reference sequence). CDR3 sequence (DNA): TGTGCCTGGCGACAGGGGGCGTATTCCACAGATACGCAGTATTTT. It specifies CAWRQGAYSTDTQYF.

This clone was seen only once. The V and J genes are TRBV5-1 and TRBJ2-1; TRBD2 matches at 9 bases. The CDR3 extends over 20 amino acids. Per germline, CDR1 SGHRS and CDR2 YFSETQ. Unmatched junction bases numbered 15, after V lost 0 bases and J lost 2 bases. CDR3 bases: TGCGCCAGCAGCTTGGCCCGGCAGGGGGAAAGACTAGCGGCCTACAATGAGCAGTTCTTC. This translates into CASSLARQGERLAAYNEQFF.

The V and J genes are TRBV20-1 and TRBJ2-7; possibly TRBD1 or TRBD2 for D (5 bases each). The CDR3 is 8 residues long. CDR1 is DFQATT and CDR2 is SNEGSKA in the germline V gene (reference sequence). Here the CDR3 DNA reads TGCAGCCTGTTGGGGGAGTACTTC. Protein product: CSLLGEYF.

The genes are TRBV28 and TRBJ2-3, with D tentatively TRBD2 (5 bases). Germline CDR1 is MDHEN and CDR2 is SYDVKM. V gave up 5 bases and J gave up 6 bases, with 9 bases separating them. The CDR3 covers 12 residues. The CDR3 spells CASSEREDTQYF. In nucleotides, the CDR3 is TGTGCCAGCAGTGAAAGGGAGGATACGCAGTATTTT.

V usage is TRBV20-1 and J usage is TRBJ2-7; unclear D gene. The length of the CDR3 is 10 residues. Trimming left V 5 bases short and J 5 bases short, with 7 bases between. Germline V gene sequence: CDR1 DFQATT, CDR2 SNEGSKA (reference sequence). In nucleotides, the CDR3 is TGCAGTGCTGGGCCGGACGAGCAGTACTTC. Protein product: CSAGPDEQYF.

CDR3 sequence reads: CASSFGGGSNIQYF. CDR3 in DNA: TGTGCCAGCAGCTTTGGGGGCGGATCGAACATTCAGTACTTC. This chain links TRBV5-6 with TRBJ2-4, with D perhaps matching TRBD1 (6 bases). CDR3 length: 14 amino acids. CDR1 and CDR2 (germline): SGHDT, YYEEEE. Deletions cut 2 bases from V and 7 bases from J, with 13 bases between.

This clone was counted a single time. This CDR3 reads CASSSGQGRIANEKLFF. CDR3 DNA sequence: TGTGCCAGCAGCTCGGGACAGGGGAGGATTGCTAATGAAAAACTGTTTTTT. The chain combines TRBV11-2 with TRBJ1-4; TRBD1 matches 10 bases. CDR3 length: 17 amino acids. V trimming: 4 bases; J trimming: 3 bases; junction bases outside the gene matches: 8. Germline CDR1 and CDR2: SGHAT and FQNNGV.

The chain carries TRBV2 and TRBJ2-5, with TRBD2 as a possible D gene (5 bases). V was trimmed by 6 bases and J by 1 base, leaving 12 bases between them. The CDR3 covers 14 residues. Germline V gives CDR1 SNHLY, CDR2 FYNNEI. This chain's CDR3 is CASRRDPFQETQYF. The CDR3 bases are TGTGCCAGCAGACGGGATCCCTTCCAAGAGACCCAGTACTTC.

The count of this clone is one. The rearrangement links TRBV10-3 to TRBJ2-3; D is uncertain. This CDR3 has 13 amino acids. Trimming removed 6 bases at V and 6 bases at J, with 13 bases between. Germline V gene lookup returns CDR1 ENHRY and CDR2 SYGVKD. The DNA for the CDR3 is TGTGCCATCAGCCGGCCCCAGCCTGATACGCAGTATTTT. Translation gives CAISRPQPDTQYF.

Worth noting for this clone: Distinct nucleotide sequences in the sample also encode this CDR3. This chain links TRBV28 with TRBJ2-1, with D tentatively TRBD2 (5 bases). Trimming stripped 8 bases from V and 3 bases from J, with 11 bases between. The CDR3 runs 13 residues. Germline assignment: CDR1 MDHEN and CDR2 SYDVKM. CDR3 bases: TGTGCCAGCTCCACGGGGTTCTACAATGAGCAGTTCTTC. This sequence encodes CASSTGFYNEQFF.

This chain connects TRBV6-1 to TRBJ1-5; tentative D call: TRBD1 (5 bases). The length of the CDR3 is 14 residues. Trimming removed 3 bases from V and 5 bases from J, with 11 bases in between. Looked up from germline, CDR1 is MNHNS and CDR2 is SASEGT. For the CDR3, the DNA is TGTGCCAGCAGTGAGAGCAGGGTCTATCAGCCCCAGCATTTT. Translation gives CASSESRVYQPQHF.

The V gene is TRBV9, the J gene TRBJ1-2, with D perhaps TRBD1 (5 bases). Germline CDR1 and CDR2: SGDLS and YYNGEE. The CDR3 extends over 14 amino acids. V was trimmed by 3 bases and J by 2 bases, leaving 11 bases between them. This chain's CDR3 is CASSGGKGNYGYTF. The CDR3 DNA reads as TGTGCCAGCAGCGGGGGCAAGGGGAACTATGGCTACACCTTC.

The chain links TRBV7-2 to TRBJ1-2, with 7 positions matching TRBD1. V gave up 3 bases and J gave up 7 bases; unmatched junction bases: 5. Germline V gives CDR1 SGHTA, CDR2 FQGNSA. CDR3 size: 13 residues. CDR3 DNA sequence: TGTGCCAGCAGCTTCCCGGGACAGACTGGCTACACCTTC. Translation gives CASSFPGQTGYTF.

The chain uses TRBV5-1 and TRBJ2-7; TRBD2 might be the D (5 bases). Germline V gene sequence: CDR1 SGHRS, CDR2 YFSETQ. The germline V and J ends were trimmed by 4 bases and 4 bases, with 15 bases remaining between them. The CDR3 has 14 residues. The CDR3 DNA reads as TGCGCCAGCAGCCCTGAGGGCCAAATATACGAGCAGTACTTC. The encoded protein is CASSPEGQIYEQYF.